The present T cell receptor beta chain was sequenced within a study of blood T cell repertoires in COVID-19 (dated by TCRdb to about 2020). Background for the entire study: Samples from collaborators originated in the United States, Italy and Spain and spanned both the acute and convalescent phases of COVID-19. The prospective study material was composed of cDNA or gDNA derived from T cells, B-cell-depleted T cells, or PBMCs. Deeply sampled blood TCRbeta repertoires from subjects exposed to, actively infected with, or recovered from COVID-19 were included in the dataset. The repertoires were released in a freely available public database meant as a resource for research on the immune response to SARS-CoV-2. Samples were obtained from the ongoing ImmuneRACE study (first 160 participants) and from 1,254 subjects provided by 6 global collaborators. Nearly every sample came with metadata listing a de-identified subject ID, COVID-19 status, age in years and sex. Where available, HLA class I and class II types were taken from metadata supplied by the sample provider and were not determined by assay-based typing.

As to this clone: Its cognate antigen has yet to be identified. Qualities for individual bases were not recorded, and no much larger clone is one base off.

The immunoSEQ Assay, a bias-controlled multiplex PCR, was used to amplify TCRbeta CDR3 regions from genomic DNA. The source study handled its data this way. Nucleated cell counts per sample were estimated from amplification of reference gene primers within the assay. To quantify the absolute abundance of each unique TCRbeta CDR3 rearrangement, sequence reads were collapsed and filtered. For each sample, productive Simpson clonality was calculated as the square root of Simpson's diversity index over productive rearrangements. Drawn from immuneACCESS, this table holds only the in-frame rearrangements with V and J called that TCRdb kept. Clones are partly lost; checked studies trace under half to an unresolved V gene and leave the rest unexplained. That table furnishes V, J and clone size, whereas the DNA furnished D and trimming. Across this sample there are approximately 260,000 clones, with approximately 88% seen only once. The ten top clones hold 2% to 2.5% of the sample.

Collaborating institutions collected whole blood in K2EDTA tubes following their own protocols. Collaborator samples were shipped for TCRbeta analysis as frozen whole blood, isolated PBMCs, or DNA extracted from either sample type. Overall study results and their limits: The amount of clinical and demographic metadata varied by source and participant and was provided uncurated.

The sequenced material came from peripheral blood. The receptor was derived from a man aged 50 to 59 with acute or convalescent COVID-19.

CDR3 protein: CASSNGLAGDEQFF. The sequenced DNA: TGTGCCAGCAGCAACGGCCTAGCTGGCGATGAGCAGTTCTTC. The chain uses TRBV3-1 (or the pseudogene TRBV3-2) and TRBJ2-1; the D region possibly corresponds to TRBD2 (5 bases align). The cysteine opens and the phenylalanine closes a CDR3 of 14 amino acids. The sequence is cut down to CDR3 DNA, 42 bases in frame from base 1. Reading the germline V gene (reference sequence) gives CDR1 LGHDT and CDR2 YNNKEL. Cut back by 5 bases and 8 bases, the V and J ends lie 16 bases apart.